This record covers a single TCR beta chain. Its antigen is currently unknown. Libraries were prepared by immunoSEQ multiplex PCR; TCRdb keeps only in-frame clonotypes and omits some of them. The sample consists of about 25,000 clones, 70% to 85% of them appearing once. The data were obtained in a study of somatic mutations in cytotoxic T cells in rheumatoid arthritis. Study-wide findings and caveats: A rise in CD8+ clonality with age was seen in rheumatoid arthritis patients but not in healthy controls. TRBV07 showed slight underrepresentation in rheumatoid arthritis patients, unadjusted for multiple comparisons.

This CDR3 spans 15 amino acids. V was pared by 0 bases and J by 4 bases, with 5 bases of the junction left unmatched. Germline V gives CDR1 MNHEY, CDR2 SVGAGI. Specimen: CD8+ T cells sorted from blood. The chain uses TRBV6-5 and TRBJ1-1; 7 bases match TRBD1. The receptor's source is a woman aged 18-35 years in good health. DNA of the CDR3: TGTGCCAGCAGTTACTCCGGCAGGGGGGGCACTGAAGCTTTCTTT. Protein: CASSYSGRGGTEAFF.